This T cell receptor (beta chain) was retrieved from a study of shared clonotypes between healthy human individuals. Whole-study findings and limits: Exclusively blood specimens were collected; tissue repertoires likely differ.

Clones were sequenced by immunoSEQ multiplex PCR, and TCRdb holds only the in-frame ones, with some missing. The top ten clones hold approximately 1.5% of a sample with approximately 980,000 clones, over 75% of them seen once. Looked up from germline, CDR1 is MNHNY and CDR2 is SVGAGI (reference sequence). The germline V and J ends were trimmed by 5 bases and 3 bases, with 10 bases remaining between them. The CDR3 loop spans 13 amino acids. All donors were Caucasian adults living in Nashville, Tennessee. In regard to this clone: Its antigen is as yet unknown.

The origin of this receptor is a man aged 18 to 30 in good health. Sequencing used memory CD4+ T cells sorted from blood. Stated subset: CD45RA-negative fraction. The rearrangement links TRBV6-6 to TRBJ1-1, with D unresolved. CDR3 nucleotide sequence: TGTGCCAGCAGTCCACGGAGTGACACTGAAGCTTTCTTT. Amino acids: CASSPRSDTEAFF.